This TCR beta chain originates from a study of regulatory T cells in long-lasting Graves disease. Overall study context: Antithyroid drug use was under 3 months in newly diagnosed Graves' patients. Study-wide points: Examination was confined to peripheral blood, excluding thyroid tissue.

This clonotype was picked up a small number of times. The antigen is unknown. This sample's time point: newly diagnosed GD, antithyroid drugs for less than 3 months. The TCR library was made from RNA extracted from PBMCs. With iRepertoire HTBI primers and Arm-PCR of CDR3 regions, TCR beta libraries were built. One entry per CDR3 protein results from TCRdb running MiXCR on the multiplex PCR reads. The sample lists about 470,000 distinct CDR3 sequences, 15% occurring once. In germline, CDR1 is MNHEY, CDR2 SVGEGT. CDR3 size: 15 residues. Trimming cost V 0 bases and J 4 bases, with 13 bases left between them. This sample also appeared in a second study, on T cells in Graves' hyperthyroidism and ophthalmopathy. Per that paper: Expanded thyroid clonotypes (above 0.001) were mostly also found in blood.

The source material was peripheral blood mononuclear cells (PBMCs), sampled at new diagnosis, from a patient treated with antithyroid drugs. The origin of this receptor is a woman aged 30 to 39 with Graves disease. This rearrangement joins TRBV6-2 or TRBV6-3 to TRBJ2-7, with D perhaps matching TRBD1 or TRBD2 (5 bases each). CDR3 loop: CASSYSRDQPYEQYF. The CDR3 DNA reads as TGTGCCAGCAGTTACTCCAGGGACCAGCCATACGAGCAGTACTTC.